The 20 T cell receptor beta chains reported below all come from one sample, sequenced in a study of cytomegalovirus exposure and HLA in healthy donors. PCR primers comprised 60 Vbeta and 13 Jbeta primers. Repertoires were generated with immunoSEQ multiplex PCR, while TCRdb's copy carries only in-frame clones and drops some. The table has roughly 200,000 clones, 83% seen once. The sequencing input was PBMCs. These receptor sequences come from a man in his forties or fifties in good health and CMV-seronegative.

Only one count was recorded for this clone. CDR3 loop: CSVRLARTQYF. CDR3 DNA: TGCAGTGTTCGGCTAGCACGGACCCAGTACTTC. This chain uses TRBV20-1 with TRBJ2-5; the D gene is possibly TRBD2 (5 bases). Trimming cost V 7 bases and J 7 bases, with 13 bases left between them. This CDR3 spans 11 amino acids. CDR1 is DFQATT and CDR2 is SNEGSKA in the germline V gene (reference sequence).

The J gene is TRBJ2-7, the V gene TRBV18; TRBD1 might be the D (6 bases). V was pared by 0 bases and J by 1 base, with 7 bases between. Germline V gene data show CDR1 as KGHSH and CDR2 as LQKENI. This CDR3 has 14 amino acids. The CDR3 spells CASSPPGTSYEQYF. CDR3 coding DNA: TGTGCCAGCTCACCACCCGGGACATCCTACGAGCAGTACTTC.

The chain joins TRBV11-3 to TRBJ2-3, with a weak D call TRBD2 (5 bases). CDR1 SGHNT and CDR2 YENEEA come from the germline V gene. This CDR3 has 10 residues. CDR3 sequence (DNA): TGTGCGCGGGCGGCAGATACGCAGTATTTT. This codes for CARAADTQYF.

J is TRBJ1-4 and V is TRBV15; tentatively, D is TRBD1 (6 bases). This CDR3 comprises 14 residues. The V and J ends lost 3 bases and 5 bases respectively, with 10 bases between them. Germline lookup yields CDR1 LNHNV and CDR2 YYDKDF (reference sequence). CDR3 loop: CATSSTGRNEKLFF. The CDR3 bases are TGTGCCACCAGCAGTACAGGGAGAAATGAAAAACTGTTTTTT.

As concerns this clone: Germline is not matched at one junction end, which may reflect a read error. The J gene is TRBJ2-1, the V gene TRBV5-6; D ambiguous. CDR1 is SGHDT and CDR2 is YYEEEE in the germline V gene. The CDR3 runs to 15 residues. CDR3 nucleotides: TGTGCCAGCAGCCCCACGGTGAGCTCCTACAGTGAGCAGTTCTTC. It yields the protein CASSPTVSSYSEQFF.

The chain uses TRBV5-6 and TRBJ1-2, with D perhaps TRBD1 (5 bases). From germline, CDR1 is SGHDT and CDR2 YYEEEE. CDR3 length equals 12 residues. With 3 bases removed from V and 4 bases from J, the gap between germline ends came to 7 bases. CDR3 loop: CASSSGFYGYTF. The CDR3 DNA follows: TGTGCCAGCAGCTCAGGGTTCTATGGCTACACCTTC.

V is TRBV19 and J is TRBJ2-7; 10 nucleotides agree with TRBD1. The germline V gene encodes CDR1 LNHDA and CDR2 SQIVND (reference sequence). The CDR3 consists of 15 residues. The V gene end was trimmed by 5 bases and the J gene end by 7 bases; junction bases not matched to a gene: 11. CDR3 coding DNA: TGTGCCAGTAGTGCGCCGGGACAGGGGTCGTGGGAGCAGTACTTC. Protein product: CASSAPGQGSWEQYF.

The chain employs TRBV28 and TRBJ1-5; 7 positions match TRBD1. Germline V gene data show CDR1 as MDHEN and CDR2 as SYDVKM. CDR3 length equals 15 residues. The junction had 13 bases not matched to a gene; V was cut back by 10 bases and J by 4 bases. CDR3 sequence: CATRSPDRENQPQHF. The CDR3 DNA is TGTGCCACCAGAAGCCCTGACAGGGAAAATCAGCCCCAGCATTTT.

This clone was counted a few times. For the CDR3, the DNA is TGTGCCAGCAGGACGGACAGGTCGGAAGGCACTGAAGCTTTCTTT. Amino acids: CASRTDRSEGTEAFF. The chain couples TRBV6-5 to TRBJ1-1, with 7 positions matching TRBD1. The CDR3 sequence is 15 residues long. V gave up 6 bases and J gave up 4 bases; unmatched junction bases: 11. The germline V gene has CDR1 MNHEY and CDR2 SVGAGI.

The chain is built from TRBV5-1 and TRBJ2-3, with 9 bases fitting TRBD2. The junction had 7 bases not matched to a gene; V was cut back by 3 bases and J by 2 bases. The CDR3 contains 16 residues. CDR1 is SGHRS, CDR2 YFSETQ, per germline. The CDR3 spells CASSYGLALITDTQYF. CDR3 nucleotide sequence: TGCGCCAGCAGCTACGGACTAGCGCTAATCACAGATACGCAGTATTTT.

This clone was detected a few times. The rearrangement uses TRBV6-1 and TRBJ1-1, with 8 bases identical to TRBD1. Germline CDR1 and CDR2: MNHNS and SASEGT. Trimming at V came to 2 bases and at J to 4 bases, leaving 9 bases not matched to a gene. CDR3 length equals 16 residues. The CDR3 protein is CASSERPGGAGTEAFF. The CDR3, as DNA: TGTGCCAGCAGTGAACGGCCAGGGGGCGCAGGCACTGAAGCTTTCTTT.

The chain joins TRBV7-2 to TRBJ2-3; 8 bases fit TRBD2. After removal of 3 bases from V and 2 bases from J, the junction contained 1 base not matched to a gene. This CDR3 contains 14 residues. Germline V CDR1 and CDR2: SGHTA, FQGNSA. CDR3 nucleotides: TGTGCCAGCAGCTTTAGCGGGGTCACAGATACGCAGTATTTT. Protein sequence: CASSFSGVTDTQYF.

The V gene is TRBV11-2, the J gene TRBJ1-4, with D unclear. The CDR3 consists of 12 residues. Deletions cut 3 bases from V and 7 bases from J, with 6 bases between. Germline CDR1 is SGHAT and CDR2 is FQNNGV. The CDR3 protein is CASSLNTEKLFF. For the CDR3, the DNA is TGTGCCAGCAGCTTGAACACTGAAAAACTGTTTTTT.

A word on this clone: In the same sample, other DNA sequences code for this CDR3. This chain links TRBV28 with TRBJ2-3; D is ambiguous. The CDR3 totals 13 residues. With 5 bases removed from V and 0 bases from J, the gap between germline ends came to 6 bases. CDR1 is MDHEN, CDR2 SYDVKM, per germline. CDR3 in amino acids: CASSPPSTDTQYF. The CDR3 DNA is TGTGCCAGCAGTCCCCCTAGCACAGATACGCAGTATTTT.

The J gene is TRBJ1-5, the V gene TRBV28, with TRBD1 matching over 7 bases. CDR3 size: 13 residues. Germline CDR1 MDHEN, CDR2 SYDVKM. V shed 6 bases, J shed 8 bases, and the junction held 7 bases outside the gene matches. Here the CDR3 reads CASSPSGGKPQHF. CDR3 nucleotides: TGTGCCAGCAGCCCGTCAGGGGGAAAGCCCCAGCATTTT.

This rearrangement joins TRBV5-1 to TRBJ2-3; TRBD1 aligns across 7 bases. This CDR3 is built from 15 residues. In germline, CDR1 is SGHRS, CDR2 YFSETQ. The trim removed 0 bases at V and 6 bases at J, leaving 7 bases unmatched. In DNA form, the CDR3 reads TGCGCCAGCAGCTTGGCCCAGGGGGACCTTGATACGCAGTATTTT. It yields the protein CASSLAQGDLDTQYF.

The genes are TRBV7-8 and TRBJ1-1; D not certain. Trimming stripped 2 bases from V and 4 bases from J, with 11 bases between. Germline V gene lookup returns CDR1 SGHVS and CDR2 FQNEAQ. The CDR3 is made up of 14 amino acids. The CDR3 DNA reads TGTGCCAGCAGCTTAAAATGGCACCGCACTGAAGCTTTCTTT. This translates into CASSLKWHRTEAFF.

The CDR3 region is CASSPSTSGSKPDTQYF. The CDR3 DNA reads TGTGCCAGCTCCCCGTCGACTTCGGGGTCGAAGCCAGATACGCAGTATTTT. This rearrangement joins TRBV18 to TRBJ2-3; tentative D call: TRBD2 (5 bases). The CDR3 is 17 residues long. Trimming left V 6 bases short and J 4 bases short, with 23 bases between. Germline V gives CDR1 KGHSH, CDR2 LQKENI.

The CDR3, as DNA: TGTGCCAGCAGCCAAGCAGGCCAGGGAATGCGTCAGCCCCAGCATTTT. Protein sequence: CASSQAGQGMRQPQHF. V gene TRBV4-2 combines with J gene TRBJ1-5; D may be TRBD1 (5 bases). This CDR3 region has 16 residues. V was pared by 1 base and J by 6 bases, with 16 bases between. Germline V gives CDR1 LGHNA, CDR2 YNFKEQ.

This rearrangement joins TRBV23-1 to TRBJ1-3; 7 nucleotides line up with TRBD1. TRBV23-1 has ORF status, its function being uncertain. J was trimmed by 1 base and V by 3 bases; bases with no gene match: 24. This CDR3 contains 22 residues. Here the CDR3 reads CASSQMSVLTGPRCSSGNTIYF. CDR3 DNA: TGCGCCAGCAGTCAGATGTCGGTCCTGACAGGGCCTCGATGCTCTTCTGGAAACACCATATATTTT.